This T cell receptor (beta chain) emerged from a study of Ad26.COV2.S vaccination and SARS-CoV-2 variants. Background on the study: The trial was COV1001 and the donor's arm was Ad26.COV2.S. General study results and limits: Responses of spike-specific T cells (both CD8+ and CD4+) reportedly showed substantial breadth after vaccination.

Specified treatment: approximately 18 received Ad26.COV2.S at low or high dose, single or two shots; about 5 received placebo; per-sample allocation not given. Samples analyzed were those drawn on day 63 after the first vaccine or placebo injection. Whoever gave the sample was an adult aged 18-55 years in Boston. The germline CDR1 and CDR2 sequences are SGHTA and FQGNSA. Trimming pared 5 bases from V and 3 bases from J, leaving 14 bases between. The CDR3 consists of 16 residues. The table came from immunoSEQ multiplex PCR; TCRdb's copy has only in-frame clones and leaves some out. The profile covers more than 300,000 clones, with about 87% appearing a single time and 5.5% to 7% taken by the ten largest. Points on this clone: Its specificity is not known.

This rearrangement joins TRBV7-2 to TRBJ2-6; D uncertain. Sequencing was performed on peripheral blood, taken in a trial of Ad26.COV2.S vaccine versus placebo. The sequence was obtained from a person between 18 and 60 years old who received the Ad26.COV2.S COVID-19 vaccine or a placebo. The CDR3 DNA follows: TGTGCCAGCAGCCCGCCTAGGGTCTTTGGGGCCAACGTCCTGACTTTC. Protein: CASSPPRVFGANVLTF.